Listed here are 21 T cell receptor beta chains from one sample, sequenced in a study of blood T cell repertoires in COVID-19. Here immunoSEQ multiplex PCR was the method, and the copy in TCRdb shows in-frame clones only, minus some. Among some 380,000 clones listed, roughly 86% were seen once. Sequenced: PBMCs or T cells enriched from blood (not recorded which). Source of these receptors: a woman in her forties with acute COVID-19.

This clone was observed a few times. Here the CDR3 DNA reads TGTGTCGGACAGGAGAACACTGAAGCTTTCTTT. It encodes CVGQENTEAFF. This chain links TRBV19 with TRBJ1-1; TRBD1 matches 7 bases. The CDR3 is 11 amino acids. The germline gives CDR1 LNHDA, CDR2 SQIVND (reference sequence).

This clone was seen a few times. This rearrangement joins TRBV5-1 to TRBJ1-1, with TRBD1 matching 7 bases. This CDR3 region has 16 residues. Per the germline V gene, CDR1 is SGHRS and CDR2 is YFSETQ. V lost 0 bases and J lost 2; bases outside the gene matches: 7. CDR3 nucleotides: TGCGCCAGCAGCTTGGCCCGACAGGGAGGTAACACTGAAGCTTTCTTT. Translating gives CASSLARQGGNTEAFF.

The chain combines TRBV30 with TRBJ2-3; the match to TRBD2 covers 10 bases. CDR1 and CDR2 from the germline V gene are GTSNPN and SVGIG (reference sequence). The CDR3 has 19 residues. V lost 0 bases, J lost 4 bases, and 16 bases stayed unmatched. The CDR3 DNA sequence: TGTGCCTGGAGTGTAGGTTCTCCGGGACTAGCGATAGTTCCAGATACGCAGTATTTT. Protein: CAWSVGSPGLAIVPDTQYF.

The chain has TRBV3-1 (or the pseudogene TRBV3-2) and TRBJ1-2; the D gene is possibly TRBD1 (6 bases). The CDR3 is made up of 15 amino acids. V was cut by 3 bases and J by 2 bases, with 13 bases left in between. Germline CDR1 LGHDT, CDR2 YNNKEL (reference sequence). This CDR3 is CASSHGQKRNYGYTF. DNA of the CDR3: TGTGCCAGCAGCCACGGACAGAAAAGGAACTATGGCTACACCTTC.

The chain couples TRBV2 to TRBJ1-2; TRBD1 matches 9 bases. Germline V gene lookup returns CDR1 SNHLY and CDR2 FYNNEI. The CDR3 has 14 amino acids. Trimming cost V 5 bases and J 6 bases; bases outside gene matches: 7. The CDR3 DNA sequence: TGTGCCAGCAGTTGGGGACAGGGATTTGATGGCTACACCTTC. Translated, it gives CASSWGQGFDGYTF.

The chain links TRBV3-1 (or the pseudogene TRBV3-2) to TRBJ2-5, with a possible D match to TRBD2 (6 bases). Germline loops: CDR1 LGHDT, CDR2 YNNKEL (reference sequence). This CDR3 region has 15 residues. With 4 bases removed from V and 2 bases from J, the gap between germline ends came to 14 bases. The DNA of the CDR3 is TGTGCCAGCAGCCCCCGGAGGGAAGGACAAGAGACCCAGTACTTC. It specifies CASSPRREGQETQYF.

The chain links TRBV7-8 to TRBJ2-7, with 9 positions matching TRBD2. Germline CDR1 SGHVS, CDR2 FQNEAQ. The CDR3 is made up of 18 amino acids. J lost 4 bases, V lost 0 bases, and 13 bases had no gene match. The CDR3 protein is CASSLADLVGGGAYEQYF. DNA for the CDR3: TGTGCCAGCAGCTTAGCTGATCTGGTGGGCGGGGGGGCGTACGAGCAGTACTTC.

This chain uses TRBV6-2 or TRBV6-3 with TRBJ2-5; 11 positions match TRBD2. Germline V gene lookup returns CDR1 MNHEY and CDR2 SVGEGT. This CDR3 is 18 amino acids long. V lost 2 bases, J lost 5 bases, and 13 bases stayed unmatched. The CDR3 spells CASSYLRLAGGVGETQYF. The CDR3 nucleotides are TGTGCCAGCAGTTACCTCCGGCTAGCGGGGGGAGTGGGGGAGACCCAGTACTTC.

With regard to this clone: Other DNA sequences in this sample translate to the same CDR3. The genes are TRBV24-1 and TRBJ2-1, with D tentatively TRBD2 (5 bases). The germline V gene encodes CDR1 KGHDR and CDR2 SFDVKD. The CDR3 consists of 13 residues. The V gene lost 3 bases and the J gene lost 3 bases, with 5 bases spanning the gap. In nucleotides, the CDR3 is TGTGCCACCAGTGATCGGGGCTACAATGAGCAGTTCTTC. Translated, it gives CATSDRGYNEQFF.

The chain joins TRBV3-1 (or the pseudogene TRBV3-2) to TRBJ2-3; 10 bases agree with TRBD2. J gave up 6 bases and V 0 bases, and 3 bases lay outside the gene matches. The CDR3 is 15 residues long. CDR1 LGHDT and CDR2 YNNKEL come from the germline V gene (reference sequence). The CDR3 is CASSQDISGGDTQYF. CDR3 in DNA: TGTGCCAGCAGCCAAGATATTAGCGGGGGGGATACGCAGTATTTT.

The rearrangement uses TRBV5-4 and TRBJ1-4; TRBD1 matches 9 bases. The CDR3 extends over 14 amino acids. V was clipped by 4 bases and J by 6 bases; unmatched bases: 4. Germline V gene lookup returns CDR1 SGHNT and CDR2 YYREEE (reference sequence). In nucleotides, the CDR3 is TGTGCCAGCAGCCTAGGGACAGGGTATGAAAAACTGTTTTTT. The encoded protein is CASSLGTGYEKLFF.

The genes are TRBV11-2 and TRBJ2-7; 7 bases align to TRBD1. Germline values: CDR1 SGHAT, CDR2 FQNNGV. Trimming took 5 bases from V and 7 from J; bases not matched to a gene: 20. The CDR3 loop spans 17 amino acids. CDR3 DNA sequence: TGTGCCAGCAGCCCGAACCCAACCTCGGACAGGTTGAGGGAGCAGTACTTC. It is translated as CASSPNPTSDRLREQYF.

The rearrangement links TRBV18 to TRBJ2-7, with 7 bases fitting TRBD1. Germline V lookup: CDR1 KGHSH, CDR2 LQKENI. Trimming at V came to 3 bases and at J to 2 bases, leaving 7 bases not matched to a gene. This CDR3 contains 15 residues. This CDR3 reads CASSPSRDSTYEQYF. CDR3 in DNA: TGTGCCAGCTCACCCTCTCGGGACAGCACCTACGAGCAGTACTTC. Looking up the rest from reference TRBV18 and TRBJ2-7 gives the full variable domain: NAGVMQNPRHLVRRRGQEARLRCSPMKGHSHVYWYRQLPEEGLKFMVYLQKENIIDESGMPKERFSAEFPKEGPSILRIQQVVRGDSAAYFCASSPSRDSTYEQYFGPGTRLTVT.

The chain uses TRBV6-1 and TRBJ1-3; unclear D gene. V lost 3 bases and J 5 bases, leaving 14 bases between the germline ends. The CDR3 consists of 15 residues. The V gene's germline CDR1 is MNHNS and CDR2 SASEGT. The CDR3 spells CASSESSQRRNTIYF. DNA of the CDR3: TGTGCCAGCAGTGAGTCTAGCCAGCGCCGAAACACCATATATTTT.

Remarks on this clone: Additional DNA sequences in this sample encode the identical CDR3. The CDR3 sequence is CASSLSGNTEAFF. The CDR3 DNA reads as TGTGCCAGCAGCTTATCCGGGAACACTGAAGCTTTCTTT. This chain connects TRBV7-9 to TRBJ1-1; unclear D gene. V lost 2 bases and J lost 1, with 5 bases in between. The CDR3 runs to 13 residues. Germline-derived CDR1 and CDR2 are SEHNR and FQNEAQ (reference sequence).

The gene calls are TRBV19 and TRBJ2-5, with 12 bases lining up with TRBD2. The CDR3 extends over 17 amino acids. V lost 0 bases to trimming and J lost 5 bases; unmatched junction nucleotides: 7. Germline values: CDR1 LNHDA, CDR2 SQIVND (reference sequence). CDR3 residues: CASSIDRTSGGIETQYF. CDR3 DNA sequence: TGTGCCAGTAGTATAGATCGCACTAGCGGGGGGATTGAGACCCAGTACTTC.

The chain has TRBV7-9 and TRBJ1-3; D perhaps matches TRBD1 (6 bases). Germline V lookup: CDR1 SEHNR, CDR2 FQNEAQ (reference sequence). Trimming left V 1 base short and J 0 bases short, with 10 bases between. The CDR3 sequence is 16 residues long. The CDR3 loop is CASSLDRDNSGNTIYF. In DNA, the CDR3 is TGTGCCAGCAGCTTAGACCGGGACAACTCTGGAAACACCATATATTTT.

CDR3 sequence: CASSPAAASEQYF. The CDR3, as DNA: TGCGCCAGCAGCCCCGCTGCGGCCTCCGAGCAGTACTTC. V is TRBV4-1 and J is TRBJ2-7; D not certain. Germline CDR1 and CDR2: MGHRA and YSYEKL. V was shortened by 4 bases and J by 6 bases, with 13 bases between the two germline ends. CDR3 size: 13 residues.

The CDR3 DNA reads as TGTGCCAGCAGCTGTATAGGACAGGGGAACACTGAAGCTTTCTTT. Its protein is CASSCIGQGNTEAFF. The chain couples TRBV11-3 to TRBJ1-1; 8 bases fit TRBD1. In germline, CDR1 is SGHNT, CDR2 YENEEA. This CDR3 has 15 residues. V lost 4 bases, J lost 1 base, and 5 bases stayed unmatched. The full variable domain, completed using reference TRBV11-3 and TRBJ1-1, is EAGVVQSPRYKIIEKKQPVAFWCNPISGHNTLYWYLQNLGQGPELLIRYENEEAVDDSQLPKDRFSAERLKGVDSTLKIQPAELGDSAVYLCASSCIGQGNTEAFFGQGTRLTVV.

The chain employs TRBV5-1 and TRBJ2-3; the match to TRBD2 covers 14 bases. Trimming took 0 bases from V and 4 from J; bases not matched to a gene: 7. This CDR3 is built from 18 residues. Germline V gives CDR1 SGHRS, CDR2 YFSETQ. The CDR3 reads CASSLEGTSGGFADTQYF. The CDR3 coding sequence is TGCGCCAGCAGCTTGGAGGGGACTAGCGGGGGTTTTGCAGATACGCAGTATTTT. Drawing the rest from reference TRBV5-1 and TRBJ2-3, the complete variable domain is KAGVTQTPRYLIKTRGQQVTLSCSPISGHRSVSWYQQTPGQGLQFLFEYFSETQRNKGNFPGRFSGRQFSNSRSEMNVSTLELGDSALYLCASSLEGTSGGFADTQYFGPGTRLTVL.

The chain carries TRBV18 and TRBJ1-2; D is ambiguous. V lost 2 bases to trimming and J lost 4 bases, with 8 bases between them. There are 13 residues in the CDR3. Germline V lookup: CDR1 KGHSH, CDR2 LQKENI. CDR3 in amino acids: CASSPSGLYGYTF. The CDR3 DNA reads as TGTGCCAGCTCACCAAGCGGGCTCTATGGCTACACCTTC.